This TCR beta chain was found in a study of shared clonotypes between healthy human individuals. The wider study: Each donor's CD4 naive and CD4 memory cells filled three plates apiece, CD8 naive two, and CD8 memory one.

Generated by immunoSEQ multiplex PCR, the TCRdb table keeps only in-frame clones and is missing some. The sample includes some 1,100,000 clones, approximately 78% of them seen just once. This CDR3 contains 14 residues. V lost 1 base to trimming and J lost 1 base, with 6 bases between them. The germline CDR1 and CDR2 sequences are LGHNA and YNFKEQ. Study-wide results and limits: Non-shared clonotypes displayed generation probabilities falling below those of clonotypes present in all four donors.

Comments on this clone: The antigen is not known.

The receptor was derived from a man between 18 and 35 years old in good health. Some clones in this sample may be carry-over from other donors' samples. Sequencing input: memory CD4+ T cells from PBMCs. Subset meaning: CD45RA-negative fraction. V usage is TRBV4-2 and J usage is TRBJ2-3, with D tentatively TRBD2 (6 bases). The CDR3 loop reads CASSQAGGTDTQYF. CDR3 coding DNA: TGTGCCAGCAGCCAAGCGGGGGGCACAGATACGCAGTATTTT.